This T cell receptor (beta chain) stems from a study of early T cells in non-severe SARS-CoV-2 infection. About the study: Chains stayed unpaired after sequencing of bulk RNA from unsorted whole blood.

There are 14 residues in the CDR3. Trimming removed 2 bases from V and 8 bases from J; junction bases left unmatched: 6. Each single cDNA molecule received a unique molecular identifier. TCRdb processed the 5' RACE reads anew with MiXCR; each CDR3 protein has one entry. Of roughly 36,000 distinct CDR3 sequences listed, around 5.9% were seen once; the top ten hold about an eighth. Remarks on this clonotype: Antigen specificity is unknown.

Study observations and caveats: VDJdb-based annotation leaned toward anti-spike CD8 responses and missed private and CD4 specificities.

This chain connects TRBV12-3 or TRBV12-4 to TRBJ2-3, with TRBD2 identical over 8 bases. This clonotype was sampled from an adult who was a healthcare worker with PCR-confirmed SARS-CoV-2 infection or an uninfected control (not recorded which). Sequencing used whole blood. For the CDR3, the DNA is TGTGCCAGCAGTTTACGAGCGGGGGCTGGTACGCAGTATTTT. Translating it yields CASSLRAGAGTQYF.